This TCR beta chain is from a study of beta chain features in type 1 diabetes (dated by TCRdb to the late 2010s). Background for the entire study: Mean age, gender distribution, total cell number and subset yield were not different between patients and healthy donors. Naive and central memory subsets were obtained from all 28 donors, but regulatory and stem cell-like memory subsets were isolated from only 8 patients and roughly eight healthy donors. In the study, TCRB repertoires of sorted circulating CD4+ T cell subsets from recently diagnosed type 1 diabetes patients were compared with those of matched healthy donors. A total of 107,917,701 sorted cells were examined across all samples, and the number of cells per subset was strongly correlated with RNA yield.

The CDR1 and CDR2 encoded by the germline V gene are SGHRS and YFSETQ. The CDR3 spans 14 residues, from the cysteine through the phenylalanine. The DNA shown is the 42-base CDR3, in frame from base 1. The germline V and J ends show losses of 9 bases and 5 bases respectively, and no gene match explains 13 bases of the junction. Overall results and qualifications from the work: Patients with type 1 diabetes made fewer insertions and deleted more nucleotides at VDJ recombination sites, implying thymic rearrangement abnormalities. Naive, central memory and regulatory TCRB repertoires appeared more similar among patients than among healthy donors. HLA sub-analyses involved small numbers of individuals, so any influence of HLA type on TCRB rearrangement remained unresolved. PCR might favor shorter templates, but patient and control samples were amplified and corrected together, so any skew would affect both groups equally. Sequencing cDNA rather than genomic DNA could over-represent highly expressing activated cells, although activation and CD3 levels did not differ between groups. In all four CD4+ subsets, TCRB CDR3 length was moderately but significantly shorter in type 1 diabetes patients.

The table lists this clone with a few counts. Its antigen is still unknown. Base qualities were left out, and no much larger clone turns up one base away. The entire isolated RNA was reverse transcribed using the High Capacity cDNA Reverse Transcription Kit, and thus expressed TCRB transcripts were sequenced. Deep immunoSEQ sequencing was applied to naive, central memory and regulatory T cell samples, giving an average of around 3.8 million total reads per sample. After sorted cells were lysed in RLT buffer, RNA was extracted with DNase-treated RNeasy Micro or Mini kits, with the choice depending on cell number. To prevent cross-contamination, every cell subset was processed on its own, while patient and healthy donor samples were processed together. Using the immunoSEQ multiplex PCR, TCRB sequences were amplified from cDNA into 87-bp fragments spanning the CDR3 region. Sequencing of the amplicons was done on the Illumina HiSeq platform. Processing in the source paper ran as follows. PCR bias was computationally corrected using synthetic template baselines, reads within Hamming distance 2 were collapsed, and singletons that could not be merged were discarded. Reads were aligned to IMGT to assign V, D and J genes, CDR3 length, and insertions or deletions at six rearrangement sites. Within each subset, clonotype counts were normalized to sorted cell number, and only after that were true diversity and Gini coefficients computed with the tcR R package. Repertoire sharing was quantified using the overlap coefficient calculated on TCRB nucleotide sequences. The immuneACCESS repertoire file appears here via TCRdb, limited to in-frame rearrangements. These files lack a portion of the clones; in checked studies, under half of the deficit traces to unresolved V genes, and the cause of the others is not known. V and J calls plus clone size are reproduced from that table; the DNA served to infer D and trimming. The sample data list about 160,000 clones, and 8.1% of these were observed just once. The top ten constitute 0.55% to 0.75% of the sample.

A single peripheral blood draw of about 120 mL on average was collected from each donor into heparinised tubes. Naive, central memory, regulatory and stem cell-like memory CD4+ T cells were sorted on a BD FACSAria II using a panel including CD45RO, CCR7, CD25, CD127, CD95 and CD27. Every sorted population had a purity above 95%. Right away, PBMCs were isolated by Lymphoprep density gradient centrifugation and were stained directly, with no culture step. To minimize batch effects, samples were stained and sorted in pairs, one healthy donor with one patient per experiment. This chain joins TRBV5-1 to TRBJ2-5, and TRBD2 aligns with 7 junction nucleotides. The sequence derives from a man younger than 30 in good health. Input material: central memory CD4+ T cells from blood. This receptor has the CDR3 CATRGAGLSETQYF. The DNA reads TGCGCCACCAGAGGAGCGGGGCTTTCCGAGACCCAGTACTTC. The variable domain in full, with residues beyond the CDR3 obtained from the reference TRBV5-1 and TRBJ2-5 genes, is KAGVTQTPRYLIKTRGQQVTLSCSPISGHRSVSWYQQTPGQGLQFLFEYFSETQRNKGNFPGRFSGRQFSNSRSEMNVSTLELGDSALYLCATRGAGLSETQYFGPGTRLLVL.